The 29 T cell receptor beta chains given below trace back to one sample, sequenced in a study of HIV-infected patients and healthy controls. In TCRdb, the 5' RACE reads were re-called with MiXCR into one record per CDR3 protein. This table holds more than 60,000 distinct CDR3 sequences, 15% to 20% found once. Sequenced: CD4+ T cells from blood. All receptors derive from a human donor in good health.

The chain couples TRBV12-3 or TRBV12-4 to TRBJ2-1, with D perhaps TRBD2 (6 bases). The CDR3 spans 15 residues. V gave up 1 base and J gave up 6 bases, with 13 bases separating them. The CDR3 sequence: CASSLGSGGVNEQFF. In nucleotides, the CDR3 is TGTGCCAGCAGTTTAGGGAGCGGAGGGGTCAATGAGCAGTTCTTC.

The rearrangement uses TRBV6-6 and TRBJ1-3, with D perhaps matching TRBD1 (6 bases). This CDR3 contains 17 residues. CDR1 and CDR2 (germline): MNHNY, SVGAGI (reference sequence). The V end was cut by 3 bases, the J end by 4 bases, with 19 bases between. The CDR3: CASSYFTGLVSGNTIYF. The CDR3 DNA reads as TGTGCCAGCAGTTATTTCACAGGGCTTGTTTCAGGAAACACCATATATTTT.

The V gene is TRBV6-6, the J gene TRBJ1-2; D may be TRBD1 (5 bases). Trimming cost V 7 bases and J 4 bases, with 10 bases left between them. The length of the CDR3 is 12 residues. Germline CDR1 MNHNY, CDR2 SVGAGI (reference sequence). CDR3 residues: CASTPGTYGYTF. Here the CDR3 DNA reads TGTGCCAGCACGCCAGGGACCTATGGCTACACCTTC.

This chain joins TRBV20-1 and TRBJ2-7; D uncertain. There are 13 residues in the CDR3. Germline V gives CDR1 DFQATT, CDR2 SNEGSKA (reference sequence). V shed 2 bases and J shed 1 base, with 9 bases lying between them. The CDR3: CSARHTISYEQYF. CDR3 in DNA: TGCAGTGCTAGACACACTATTTCCTACGAGCAGTACTTC.

This clonotype was seen many times. V is TRBV10-3 and J is TRBJ1-6; D is uncertain. Looked up from germline, CDR1 is ENHRY and CDR2 is SYGVKD. The CDR3 has 13 residues. V lost 4 bases and J lost 7, with 8 bases in between. CDR3 nucleotide sequence: TGTGCCATCAGTGGCGAGATGAATTCACCCCTCCACTTT. This codes for CAISGEMNSPLHF.

V is TRBV7-9 and J is TRBJ2-5, with 10 bases matching TRBD2. V lost 5 bases and J lost 5; bases outside the gene matches: 5. This CDR3 has 14 amino acids. CDR1 is SEHNR, CDR2 FQNEAQ, per germline (reference sequence). The CDR3 bases are TGTGCCAGCAGCAAGCTAGCGGGGGACGAGACCCAGTACTTC. It encodes CASSKLAGDETQYF.

There are many counts of this clonotype. This chain connects TRBV24-1 to TRBJ2-4, with D possibly being TRBD1 (5 bases). Germline loops: CDR1 KGHDR, CDR2 SFDVKD. The germline V and J ends were trimmed by 5 bases and 5 bases, with 9 bases remaining between them. The CDR3 extends over 13 amino acids. The CDR3 sequence: CATSGGSENIQYF. DNA of the CDR3: TGTGCCACCAGTGGGGGCAGTGAAAACATTCAGTACTTC.

This clonotype was picked up one time. The V gene is TRBV12-3 or TRBV12-4, the J gene TRBJ2-3; TRBD1 aligns across 7 bases. The length of the CDR3 is 15 residues. With 5 bases clipped from V and 1 base from J, the junction kept 6 bases outside the gene matches. CDR3 coding DNA: TGTGCCAGCAGTCCGGGACAGAGTGGCACAGATACGCAGTATTTT. As protein: CASSPGQSGTDTQYF.

The chain has TRBV3-1 and TRBJ1-2; 8 bases map to TRBD1. The CDR3 is 13 amino acids. After removal of 4 bases from V and 6 bases from J, the junction contained 4 bases not matched to a gene. Germline V gene data show CDR1 as LGHDT and CDR2 as YNNKEL (reference sequence). DNA of the CDR3: TGTGCCAGCAGCCCCCAGGGGGCGCATGGCTACACCTTC. Its translation: CASSPQGAHGYTF. The whole variable domain, filled in from reference TRBV3-1 and TRBJ1-2, reads DTAVSQTPKYLVTQMGNDKSIKCEQNLGHDTMYWYKQDSKKFLKIMFSYNNKELIINETVPNRFSPKSPDKAHLNLHINSLELGDSAVYFCASSPQGAHGYTFGSGTRLTVV.

The chain has TRBV12-3 or TRBV12-4 and TRBJ1-6; the D is unclear. Trimming removed 1 base from V and 7 bases from J, with 5 bases in between. The CDR3 spans 13 residues. As DNA, the CDR3 is TGTGCCAGCAGTTTAGTGGGCAATTCACCCCTCCACTTT. Encoded protein: CASSLVGNSPLHF.

This clonotype came up many times. V usage is TRBV5-1 and J usage is TRBJ2-5; the match to TRBD2 covers 9 bases. The CDR3 covers 15 residues. The V segment lost 1 base and the J segment 1 base; nucleotides outside the gene matches: 2. Germline-derived CDR1 and CDR2 are SGHRS and YFSETQ. CDR3: CASSLTTSGQETQYF. CDR3 coding DNA: TGCGCCAGCAGCTTGACGACTAGCGGCCAAGAGACCCAGTACTTC.

This clonotype was seen only a few times. This chain connects TRBV6-5 to TRBJ1-4; D not certain. CDR1 is MNHEY and CDR2 is SVGAGI in the germline V gene. Trimming left V 2 bases short and J 5 bases short, with 12 bases between. CDR3 size: 15 residues. The DNA for the CDR3 is TGTGCCAGCAGTTACCGCGGGATAGGAAATGAAAAACTGTTTTTT. Translating it yields CASSYRGIGNEKLFF.

The chain employs TRBV30 and TRBJ1-2; D perhaps matches TRBD1 (5 bases). This CDR3 comprises 13 residues. V lost 2 bases to trimming and J lost 8 bases, with 15 bases between them. Germline CDR1 GTSNPN, CDR2 SVGIG (reference sequence). CDR3 coding DNA: TGTGCCTGGAGTACGTACGGGGGTAGGGGCTACACCTTC. This codes for CAWSTYGGRGYTF.

In this sample, this clonotype turned up a few times. The chain carries TRBV5-5 and TRBJ1-5; no reliable D call. This CDR3 contains 15 residues. V was shortened by 0 bases and J by 2 bases, with 9 bases between the two germline ends. Per germline, CDR1 SGHKS and CDR2 YYEKEE (reference sequence). The CDR3: CASSLVFVGNQPQHF. For the CDR3, the DNA is TGTGCCAGCAGCTTGGTTTTTGTTGGCAATCAGCCCCAGCATTTT.

This clonotype occurred many times. The junction differs from germline at one of its ends, possibly a read error. In DNA form, the CDR3 reads TGTGCCAGCAGCCGAGACAGGGGTTACGTGCAGTACTTC. Residues: CASSRDRGYVQYF. V usage is TRBV6-2 or TRBV6-3 and J usage is TRBJ2-7, with 8 nucleotides matching TRBD1. Germline CDR1 MNHEY, CDR2 SVGEGT. This CDR3 comprises 13 residues.

This clonotype occurred many times. The rearrangement uses TRBV5-1 and TRBJ2-3, with D perhaps matching TRBD2 (5 bases). V gave up 4 bases and J gave up 6 bases, with 12 bases separating them. Germline V lookup: CDR1 SGHRS, CDR2 YFSETQ. The CDR3 totals 13 residues. CDR3 protein: CASSAEGSDTQYF. The CDR3 coding sequence is TGCGCCAGCAGCGCAGAGGGCAGTGATACGCAGTATTTT.

This clonotype was observed a few times. The chain uses TRBV10-2 and TRBJ1-1, with D possibly being TRBD1 (5 bases). Germline V gene lookup returns CDR1 WSHSY and CDR2 SAAADI. Trimming removed 10 bases from V and 3 bases from J, with 18 bases in between. The CDR3 loop spans 14 amino acids. The CDR3 DNA is TGCGCCACAAAATGGGGGTTGGGGTACACTGAAGCTTTCTTT. It yields the protein CATKWGLGYTEAFF.

There are many counts of this clonotype. The rearrangement joins TRBV12-3 or TRBV12-4 to TRBJ1-5; no reliable D call. V was shortened by 4 bases and J by 6 bases, with 13 bases between the two germline ends. This CDR3 region has 14 residues. The CDR3 region is CASSSEGTVQPQHF. The CDR3 DNA sequence: TGTGCCAGCAGTTCGGAGGGAACTGTTCAGCCCCAGCATTTT.

V gene TRBV5-4 combines with J gene TRBJ2-7, with TRBD2 matching over 9 bases. The CDR3 sequence is 15 residues long. V lost 1 base to trimming and J lost 4 bases; unmatched junction nucleotides: 6. Germline V gene sequence: CDR1 SGHNT, CDR2 YYREEE (reference sequence). CDR3 bases: TGTGCCAGCAGCTTGTACGGGACTAGCAGGTACGAGCAGTACTTC. Translated, it gives CASSLYGTSRYEQYF.

This clonotype occurred many times. V usage is TRBV20-1 and J usage is TRBJ2-1; 7 bases are shared with TRBD2. V was pared by 1 base and J by 9 bases, with 6 bases of the junction left unmatched. Germline values: CDR1 DFQATT, CDR2 SNEGSKA (reference sequence). This CDR3 is 13 amino acids long. The CDR3 region has the DNA TGCAGTGCTAGAGCGCGGGGGAGCGGTGAGCAGTTCTTC. Translating gives CSARARGSGEQFF.

V usage is TRBV29-1 and J usage is TRBJ2-1, with 13 bases that match TRBD2. The CDR3 runs 15 residues. V lost 3 bases, J lost 13 bases, and 12 bases stayed unmatched. The V gene's germline CDR1 is SQVTM and CDR2 ANQGSEA. CDR3 sequence (DNA): TGCAGCGTTGAGGGAGGACTAGCGGGAGATTCCTCCCAGTTCTTC. The encoded protein is CSVEGGLAGDSSQFF.

V and J are TRBV27 and TRBJ2-7; maybe TRBD2 (6 bases). Germline V gives CDR1 MNHEY, CDR2 SMNVEV (reference sequence). V dropped 6 bases and J dropped 0 bases, with 15 bases sitting between them. CDR3 length: 15 amino acids. The CDR3, as DNA: TGTGCCAGCAGGAAAACCGGGGGAGCCTCCTACGAGCAGTACTTC. Translated, it gives CASRKTGGASYEQYF.

This clonotype was picked up many times. The chain is built from TRBV7-9 and TRBJ2-3; D uncertain. This CDR3 is 12 amino acids long. Germline CDR1 is SEHNR and CDR2 is FQNEAQ (reference sequence). Trimming removed 5 bases at V and 2 bases at J, with 5 bases between. CDR3 region: CASSIHTDTQYF. The DNA of the CDR3 is TGTGCCAGCAGCATACACACAGATACGCAGTATTTT.

This clonotype was counted at least ten times. V gene TRBV20-1 combines with J gene TRBJ2-7; a possible D gene is TRBD2 (6 bases). This CDR3 is 12 amino acids long. V lost 5 bases and J lost 4, with 12 bases in between. Per the germline V gene, CDR1 is DFQATT and CDR2 is SNEGSKA (reference sequence). The CDR3 nucleotides read TGCAGTGCTCGGCGGGGTCAGTACGAGCAGTACTTC. It translates to CSARRGQYEQYF.

This clonotype was seen a handful of times. This chain uses TRBV5-1 with TRBJ2-5, with 7 bases identical to TRBD1. The V and J ends lost 1 base and 3 bases, in that order; junction bases with no gene match: 6. Germline V CDR1 and CDR2: SGHRS, YFSETQ. The CDR3 consists of 15 residues. The CDR3 spells CASSLFGQEEETQYF. For the CDR3, the DNA is TGCGCCAGCAGCTTGTTCGGACAGGAGGAAGAGACCCAGTACTTC.

This clonotype came up many times. This rearrangement joins TRBV7-6 to TRBJ2-3, with TRBD1 identical over 7 bases. The CDR3 runs 16 residues. With V trimmed by 5 bases and J by 6 bases, 14 bases remained unmatched. Germline values: CDR1 SGHVS, CDR2 FNYEAQ. As DNA, the CDR3 is TGTGCCAGCAGCAAACAAGGGGGCCCCAGAGGGGATACGCAGTATTTT. It yields the protein CASSKQGGPRGDTQYF.

The chain recombines TRBV20-1 with TRBJ2-5; D is perhaps TRBD1 (6 bases). V was pared by 5 bases and J by 4 bases, with 17 bases between. There are 14 residues in the CDR3. Germline V gives CDR1 DFQATT, CDR2 SNEGSKA (reference sequence). The CDR3 DNA reads TGCAGTGCTCAGACAACAGGGATAGGAGAGACCCAGTACTTC. It translates to CSAQTTGIGETQYF.

In this sample, this clonotype turned up a few times. The V and J genes are TRBV7-6 and TRBJ2-3, with TRBD2 identical over 11 bases. The CDR3 runs to 16 residues. The V gene end was trimmed by 1 base and the J gene end by 6 bases; junction bases not matched to a gene: 6. Germline lookup yields CDR1 SGHVS and CDR2 FNYEAQ. CDR3 region: CASSLETSGGSDTQYF. In DNA form, the CDR3 reads TGTGCCAGCAGCTTAGAAACTAGCGGGGGTTCCGATACGCAGTATTTT. The complete variable domain, with remaining parts taken from reference TRBV7-6 and TRBJ2-3, reads GAGVSQSPRYKVTKRGQDVALRCDPISGHVSLYWYRQALGQGPEFLTYFNYEAQQDKSGLPNDRFSAERPEGSISTLTIQRTEQRDSAMYRCASSLETSGGSDTQYFGPGTRLTVL.

V and J are TRBV29-1 and TRBJ2-1; D is possibly TRBD1 (5 bases). The CDR3 is made up of 14 amino acids. Germline loops: CDR1 SQVTM, CDR2 ANQGSEA. Trimming removed 6 bases from V and 5 bases from J, with 17 bases in between. CDR3 DNA sequence: TGCAGCGTCTACGGCCTCAGGGCTAACAATGAGCAGTTCTTC. Its protein product is CSVYGLRANNEQFF.